This is a list of T cell receptor beta chains from one sample in a study of identical twins. TCRdb used MiXCR to reprocess the 5' RACE reads, holding one entry per CDR3 protein. The sample has nearly 900,000 distinct CDR3 sequences, 12% seen once; the top ten hold roughly 1.6%. Separately, the same data were catalogued under a study of yellow fever vaccine responses in identical twins.

Sequencing was done on a sample of PBMCs. The receptors come from a woman aged 18-29 years in good health. CDR3s include the opening cysteine and the closing phenylalanine or tryptophan. The order of the fields is V gene, D gene, J gene, clone size, CDR3 protein, CDR3 DNA. D genes are given only for firm matches. Some rows mark clone size as missing; the rest say once, few, many or name a class of expanded clone.

v_call: TRBV6-5; d_call: TRBD1; j_call: TRBJ1-2; clone_size: -; cdr3_aa: CASGQGVRGYTF; cdr3_nt: TGTGCCAGCGGACAGGGAGTGCGTGGCTACACCTTC
v_call: TRBV7-9; d_call: -; j_call: TRBJ1-1; clone_size: -; cdr3_aa: CASSLGIRGGTEAFF; cdr3_nt: TGTGCCAGCAGCTTAGGGATCAGGGGAGGGACTGAAGCTTTCTTT
v_call: TRBV7-8; d_call: -; j_call: TRBJ1-5; clone_size: many; cdr3_aa: CASSQDRPWPQHF; cdr3_nt: TGTGCCAGCAGCCAGGACAGACCGTGGCCCCAGCATTTT
v_call: TRBV20-1; d_call: -; j_call: TRBJ1-2; clone_size: -; cdr3_aa: CSANQNPGRITYSYTF; cdr3_nt: TGCAGTGCTAACCAGAACCCGGGACGTATCACGTATAGCTACACCTTC
v_call: TRBV12-3/TRBV12-4; d_call: -; j_call: TRBJ2-7; clone_size: few; cdr3_aa: CASRRGSNYEQYF; cdr3_nt: TGTGCCAGCAGGAGGGGCTCAAACTACGAGCAGTACTTC
v_call: TRBV27; d_call: -; j_call: TRBJ2-1; clone_size: -; cdr3_aa: CASSLFLSSGADNEQFF; cdr3_nt: TGTGCCAGCAGTTTATTTCTCAGTTCCGGGGCTGACAATGAGCAGTTCTTC
v_call: TRBV12-3/TRBV12-4; d_call: -; j_call: TRBJ2-3; clone_size: few; cdr3_aa: CASSRDSQHTDTQYF; cdr3_nt: TGTGCCAGCAGCCGGGACTCGCAACACACAGATACGCAGTATTTT
v_call: TRBV7-9; d_call: TRBD1; j_call: TRBJ2-7; clone_size: -; cdr3_aa: CASTPEGQGGHEQYF; cdr3_nt: TGTGCCAGCACCCCTGAGGGACAGGGAGGCCACGAGCAGTACTTC
v_call: TRBV5-1; d_call: TRBD2; j_call: TRBJ2-7; clone_size: few; cdr3_aa: CASSPGAGGSYEQYF; cdr3_nt: TGCGCCAGCAGCCCAGGGGCGGGAGGGTCCTACGAGCAGTACTTC
v_call: TRBV6-5; d_call: TRBD2; j_call: TRBJ2-1; clone_size: -; cdr3_aa: CASKTSAIDSEQFF; cdr3_nt: TGTGCCAGCAAGACTAGCGCCATTGACAGTGAGCAGTTCTTC
v_call: TRBV12-3/TRBV12-4; d_call: TRBD1; j_call: TRBJ1-2; clone_size: -; cdr3_aa: CASRGLDRGENGYTF; cdr3_nt: TGTGCCAGCAGGGGACTGGACAGGGGGGAGAATGGCTACACCTTC
v_call: TRBV7-2; d_call: -; j_call: TRBJ2-1; clone_size: many; cdr3_aa: CASSPGIGGLRGNEQFF; cdr3_nt: TGTGCCAGCAGCCCTGGAATCGGGGGGCTGAGGGGCAATGAGCAGTTCTTC
v_call: TRBV5-1; d_call: -; j_call: TRBJ1-5; clone_size: many; cdr3_aa: CAGKQVRNQPQHF; cdr3_nt: TGCGCCGGCAAACAGGTGCGGAATCAGCCCCAGCATTTT
v_call: TRBV24-1; d_call: TRBD1; j_call: TRBJ2-2; clone_size: many; cdr3_aa: CATRQGRGTGELFF; cdr3_nt: TGTGCCACCAGACAGGGGAGAGGCACCGGGGAGCTGTTTTTT
v_call: TRBV3-1; d_call: TRBD2; j_call: TRBJ2-6; clone_size: -; cdr3_aa: CASSQVAGAGANVLTF; cdr3_nt: TGTGCCAGCAGCCAAGTCGCGGGAGCTGGGGCCAACGTCCTGACTTTC
v_call: TRBV12-3/TRBV12-4; d_call: -; j_call: TRBJ1-1; clone_size: many; cdr3_aa: CASSLNSPPGAFF; cdr3_nt: TGTGCCAGCAGTTTGAACAGCCCTCCGGGGGCTTTCTTT
v_call: TRBV24-1; d_call: -; j_call: TRBJ2-5; clone_size: -; cdr3_aa: CATSLVFQETQYF; cdr3_nt: TGTGCCACCAGTCTTGTGTTCCAAGAGACCCAGTACTTC
v_call: TRBV12-3/TRBV12-4; d_call: TRBD2; j_call: TRBJ2-3; clone_size: many; cdr3_aa: CASSFQGTSSTDTQYF; cdr3_nt: TGTGCCAGCAGTTTTCAAGGGACTAGTAGCACAGATACGCAGTATTTT
v_call: TRBV7-8; d_call: -; j_call: TRBJ2-1; clone_size: few; cdr3_aa: CASSSGQSPYNEQFF; cdr3_nt: TGTGCCAGCAGCTCCGGACAGAGTCCCTACAATGAGCAGTTCTTC
v_call: TRBV27; d_call: TRBD2; j_call: TRBJ2-7; clone_size: few; cdr3_aa: CASSLLGEGEQYF; cdr3_nt: TGTGCCAGCAGTTTACTGGGGGAGGGCGAGCAGTACTTC
v_call: TRBV3-1; d_call: -; j_call: TRBJ2-3; clone_size: -; cdr3_aa: CASSHLDTQYF; cdr3_nt: TGTGCCAGCAGCCACCTCGATACGCAGTATTTT
v_call: TRBV18; d_call: -; j_call: TRBJ2-2; clone_size: many; cdr3_aa: CASSSDYIRTGELFF; cdr3_nt: TGTGCCAGCTCATCGGATTACATACGCACCGGGGAGCTGTTTTTT
v_call: TRBV5-1; d_call: -; j_call: TRBJ2-5; clone_size: -; cdr3_aa: CASSLASEKETQYF; cdr3_nt: TGCGCCAGCAGCTTGGCGTCAGAAAAAGAGACCCAGTACTTC
v_call: TRBV9; d_call: TRBD2; j_call: TRBJ2-5; clone_size: few; cdr3_aa: CASSGLAGSKRETQYF; cdr3_nt: TGTGCCAGCAGCGGACTAGCGGGAAGCAAGCGAGAGACCCAGTACTTC
v_call: TRBV29-1; d_call: -; j_call: TRBJ2-2; clone_size: few; cdr3_aa: CSVTENTGELFF; cdr3_nt: TGCAGCGTTACGGAGAACACCGGGGAGCTGTTTTTT
v_call: TRBV11-2; d_call: TRBD1; j_call: TRBJ2-1; clone_size: -; cdr3_aa: CASSSGQLYNEQFF; cdr3_nt: TGTGCCAGCAGCTCGGGACAGTTATACAATGAGCAGTTCTTC
v_call: TRBV7-8; d_call: -; j_call: TRBJ2-5; clone_size: few; cdr3_aa: CASSYSTRDEETQYF; cdr3_nt: TGTGCCAGCAGCTACTCAACACGGGACGAAGAGACCCAGTACTTC
v_call: TRBV5-1; d_call: -; j_call: TRBJ1-2; clone_size: few; cdr3_aa: CASSLAIGTTFPYF; cdr3_nt: TGCGCCAGCAGCTTGGCTATCGGGACAACCTTTCCCTACTTC
v_call: TRBV12-3/TRBV12-4; d_call: -; j_call: TRBJ1-2; clone_size: many; cdr3_aa: CASSPGIYGYTF; cdr3_nt: TGTGCCAGCAGCCCCGGGATCTATGGCTACACCTTC
v_call: TRBV6-5; d_call: -; j_call: TRBJ1-1; clone_size: few; cdr3_aa: CASSYEGLMNTEAFF; cdr3_nt: TGTGCCAGCAGTTATGAGGGTTTAATGAACACTGAAGCTTTCTTT
v_call: TRBV20-1; d_call: -; j_call: TRBJ1-5; clone_size: few; cdr3_aa: CSATRADQPQHF; cdr3_nt: TGCAGTGCTACCCGGGCCGATCAGCCCCAGCATTTT
v_call: TRBV4-1; d_call: TRBD1; j_call: TRBJ2-1; clone_size: many; cdr3_aa: CASSRQGTGARDEQFF; cdr3_nt: TGCGCCAGCAGCCGGCAAGGCACAGGGGCTCGAGATGAGCAGTTCTTC
v_call: TRBV21-1; d_call: -; j_call: TRBJ1-2; clone_size: -; cdr3_aa: CASTVREGGYTF; cdr3_nt: TGTGCCAGCACCGTCCGGGAGGGTGGCTACACCTTC
v_call: TRBV2; d_call: -; j_call: TRBJ2-5; clone_size: -; cdr3_aa: CASSEEGQAAETQYF; cdr3_nt: TGTGCCAGCAGTGAAGAAGGGCAGGCGGCGGAGACCCAGTACTTC
v_call: TRBV3-1; d_call: TRBD2; j_call: TRBJ2-1; clone_size: few; cdr3_aa: CASSRSTSGSNNEQFF; cdr3_nt: TGTGCCAGCAGCCGATCGACTAGCGGGAGTAACAATGAGCAGTTCTTC
v_call: TRBV7-6; d_call: -; j_call: TRBJ2-7; clone_size: few; cdr3_aa: CASSAGGYYEQYF; cdr3_nt: TGTGCCAGCAGCGCCGGAGGTTACTACGAGCAGTACTTC